The T cell receptor beta chain under discussion was sequenced for a study of T cells in Graves' hyperthyroidism and ophthalmopathy. Background on the study: The authors collected peripheral blood at initial diagnosis, before any treatment. Overall study findings and caveats: Blood also held most thyroid clonotypes expanded beyond 0.001. Ophthalmopathy and stable hyperthyroidism were separated by a 13 V-J model.

Trimming took 3 bases from V and 6 from J; bases not matched to a gene: 6. The CDR3 has 14 residues. The germline CDR1 and CDR2 sequences are SEHNR and FQNEAQ (reference sequence). The TCR beta CDR3 regions underwent amplification using RNA transcripts as the source. The TCR CDR3 was amplified in a first-round RT-PCR using the HTBI primer set. TCRdb passed the multiplex PCR reads through MiXCR, listing each CDR3 protein once. The data contain hundreds of thousands of distinct CDR3 sequences, roughly 25% of them seen just once; the ten biggest clones take up around 67%. Concerning this clonotype: Its target is not known.

The sequence was obtained from a man aged 50-59 years with Graves' hyperthyroidism. The V and J genes are TRBV7-9 and TRBJ1-2; 8 bases align to TRBD1. Sequenced material: blood. The CDR3 DNA follows: TGTGCCAGCAGCTTCCCGGGACAGGCGCATGGCTACACCTTC. Amino acid sequence: CASSFPGQAHGYTF. The whole variable domain, filled in from reference TRBV7-9 and TRBJ1-2, reads DTGVSQNPRHKITKRGQNVTFRCDPISEHNRLYWYRQTLGQGPEFLTYFQNEAQLEKSRLLSDRFSAERPKGSFSTLEIQRTEQGDSAMYLCASSFPGQAHGYTFGSGTRLTVV.